This TCR beta chain was sequenced for a study of beta chain features in type 1 diabetes. All of the isolated RNA was reverse transcribed, so expressed TCRB transcripts were sequenced. Assay used: immunoSEQ multiplex PCR; TCRdb lists only in-frame clones, some missing. The table records about 300,000 clones, around an eighth of them present only once. With respect to this clone: The antigen is undetermined.

Broader study findings: More deletions and fewer insertions at VDJ junctions were found in patients with type 1 diabetes. When Type 1 diabetes patients were examined, their TCRB CDR3s proved moderately but significantly shorter in all four CD4+ subsets.

This CDR3 region has 16 residues. V was pared by 1 base and J by 8 bases, with 10 bases of the junction left unmatched. Germline-derived CDR1 and CDR2 are SGHTA and FQGNSA. Source material: naive CD4+ T cells from blood. The receptor was derived from a woman in her late teens or twenties with type 1 diabetes. The chain employs TRBV7-2 and TRBJ2-1; 8 bases align to TRBD1. DNA of the CDR3: TGTGCCAGCAGCTTAGGAGCTGGACAGGGAAAGGATGAGCAGTTCTTC. Amino acid sequence: CASSLGAGQGKDEQFF.